What follows describes a single T cell receptor (beta chain). TCRdb's table, derived via immunoSEQ multiplex PCR, lists solely in-frame clones and lacks some. Among approximately 170,000 clones, under 80% were seen once, and the ten largest hold 2.5% to 3%. Germline CDR1 reads SNHLY; CDR2 reads FYNNEI. The CDR3 has 15 amino acids. Trimming took 6 bases from V and 3 from J; bases not matched to a gene: 6. The data derive from a study of blood T cell repertoires in COVID-19. Study summary: Whether acute or convalescent, the COVID-19 samples came from the United States, Italy and Spain.

Sequencing used peripheral blood. The rearrangement links TRBV2 to TRBJ1-5; TRBD1 matches 9 bases. The clonotype was recovered from an elderly woman with acute or convalescent COVID-19. The CDR3 loop reads CASRLGTGNNQPQHF. The CDR3 bases are TGTGCCAGCAGGCTAGGGACAGGGAACAATCAGCCCCAGCATTTT.